The source of this T cell receptor beta chain is a study of blood T cell repertoires in COVID-19. Study overall: The United States, Italy and Spain were the sources of the acute and convalescent COVID-19 samples.

Libraries were prepared by immunoSEQ multiplex PCR; TCRdb keeps only in-frame clonotypes and omits some of them. The table records 280,000 or so clones, 80% to 90% of them present only once. Participants were aged roughly 18 to 100 years from approximately 23 US areas. Allocation to cohorts depended on clinical history reported by the participants. What was sequenced was PBMCs or T cells enriched from blood (not recorded which). This clonotype was sampled from a man in his thirties or forties who had recovered from COVID-19.

Here the CDR3 reads CASRIWGAEAFF. In nucleotides, the CDR3 is TGTGCCAGCAGAATCTGGGGAGCTGAAGCTTTCTTT. This chain uses TRBV6-5 with TRBJ1-1; no firm D call. The germline V gene has CDR1 MNHEY and CDR2 SVGAGI. CDR3 size: 12 residues. Trimming removed 6 bases from V and 6 bases from J, with 11 bases in between.